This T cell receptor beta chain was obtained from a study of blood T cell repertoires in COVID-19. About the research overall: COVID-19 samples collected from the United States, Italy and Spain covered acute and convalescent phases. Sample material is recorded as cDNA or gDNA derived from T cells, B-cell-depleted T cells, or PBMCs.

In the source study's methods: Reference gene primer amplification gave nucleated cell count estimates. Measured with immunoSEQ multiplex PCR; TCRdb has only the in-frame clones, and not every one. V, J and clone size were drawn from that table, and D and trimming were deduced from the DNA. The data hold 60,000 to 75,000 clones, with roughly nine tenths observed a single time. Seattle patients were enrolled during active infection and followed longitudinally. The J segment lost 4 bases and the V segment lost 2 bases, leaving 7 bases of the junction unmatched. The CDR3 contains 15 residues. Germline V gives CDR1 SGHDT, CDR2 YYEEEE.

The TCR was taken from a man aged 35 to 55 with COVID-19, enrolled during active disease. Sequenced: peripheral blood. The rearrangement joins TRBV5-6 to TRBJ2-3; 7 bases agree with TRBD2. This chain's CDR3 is CASSLGTGGADTQYF. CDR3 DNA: TGTGCCAGCAGCTTAGGTACGGGGGGTGCAGATACGCAGTATTTT.